This T cell receptor (beta chain) originates from a study of T cells in Graves' hyperthyroidism and ophthalmopathy. Overall study findings and caveats: In blood, most of the thyroid clonotypes expanded above 0.001 were also present.

Trimming took off 5 bases at V and 5 bases at J, with 19 bases between the two ends. The CDR3 sequence is 15 residues long. Recently diagnosed hyperthyroidism of less than 2 months' duration affected patients aged 18 to 65. Lactation, pregnancy, other autoimmune disease or uncontrolled infection excluded patients. In making diagnoses, clinical symptoms, serum thyroxine and TRAb, thyroid ultrasound and orbital computed tomography were all used. RNA transcripts gave rise to amplified TCR beta CDR3 regions. An initial round of RT-PCR targeting the TCR CDR3 relied on the HTBI primer set. One entry per CDR3 protein results from TCRdb running MiXCR on the multiplex PCR reads. The sample carries 530,000 or so distinct CDR3 sequences, just over 45% recorded once. This clonotype was seen repeatedly, ten times or more. The antigen remains undetermined.

This chain links TRBV12-3 or TRBV12-4 with TRBJ2-7; possibly TRBD1 or TRBD2 for D (5 bases each). Material: peripheral blood or thyroid tissue (not recorded which). This clonotype was obtained from a woman under 30 with Graves' hyperthyroidism. CDR3 amino acids: CASSVGPGSWDEQYF. The CDR3 nucleotides read TGTGCCAGCAGTGTAGGCCCAGGGAGCTGGGACGAGCAGTACTTC.